These 2 T cell receptor beta chains share one sample of origin, sequenced in a study of chemoradiotherapy in HPV16-positive cancers. The table came from immunoSEQ multiplex PCR; TCRdb's copy has only in-frame clones and leaves some out. Here the sample spans about 24,000 clones, about 90% being singletons. This specimen consisted of blood, obtained from a patient who underwent chemoradiotherapy. Receptors were obtained from a human donor with HPV-associated anogenital cancer.

The chain employs TRBV7-8 and TRBJ1-5; TRBD1 aligns across 7 bases. Germline V gene sequence: CDR1 SGHVS, CDR2 FQNEAQ. With V trimmed by 5 bases and J by 4 bases, 8 bases remained unmatched. The CDR3 is made up of 15 amino acids. This chain's CDR3 is CASSKDRVGNQPQHF. DNA of the CDR3: TGTGCCAGCAGCAAAGACAGGGTCGGGAATCAGCCCCAGCATTTT.

This chain connects TRBV9 to TRBJ1-2; D remains ambiguous. The germline V gene encodes CDR1 SGDLS and CDR2 YYNGEE. This CDR3 comprises 16 residues. The ends were cut back, 3 bases at V and 4 bases at J, with 19 bases in the middle. The CDR3 DNA sequence: TGTGCCAGCAGCGGAGCGGGCCCGCTCCTGATCTATGGCTACACCTTC. It is translated as CASSGAGPLLIYGYTF.